The clone carrying this TCR beta chain was seen just once. Seattle cases were enrolled at active infection and followed longitudinally. These data come from a study of blood T cell repertoires in COVID-19. At the level of the study: Spain, Italy and the United States supplied samples that represented acute and convalescent COVID-19. T cells, B-cell-depleted T cells, or PBMCs provided the cDNA or gDNA that served as material.

Trimming cost V 5 bases and J 2 bases; bases outside gene matches: 5. Germline V lookup: CDR1 SEHNR, CDR2 FQNEAQ (reference sequence). CDR3 length: 14 residues. Original data processing: The assay estimated nucleated cells by amplifying reference gene primers. Here immunoSEQ multiplex PCR was the method, and the copy in TCRdb shows in-frame clones only, minus some. That table gives V, J and clone size, and the DNA gave D and trimming. The sample carries about 370,000 clones, more than 80% recorded once. The genes are TRBV7-9 and TRBJ2-5; 7 bases line up with TRBD1. The specimen was peripheral blood. This clonotype was sampled from a woman in her twenties or thirties with COVID-19, enrolled during active disease. CDR3 sequence: CASSLRTGQETQYF. Here the CDR3 DNA reads TGTGCCAGCAGCCTGAGGACAGGACAAGAGACCCAGTACTTC. The full variable domain, rest sourced from reference TRBV7-9 and TRBJ2-5, is DTGVSQNPRHKITKRGQNVTFRCDPISEHNRLYWYRQTLGQGPEFLTYFQNEAQLEKSRLLSDRFSAERPKGSFSTLEIQRTEQGDSAMYLCASSLRTGQETQYFGPGTRLLVL.